A selection of T cell receptor beta chains follows, all from one sample in a study of T cell repertoires in cytomegalovirus infection. Antigens of these TCRs are unknown. TCRdb fed the reads into MiXCR, producing one record per CDR3 protein. The sample has approximately 910,000 distinct CDR3 sequences; more than 25% are singletons. The source material was cultured CD8+ T cells from PBMCs, sampled from culture after CMV antigen stimulation. The receptors derive from a human donor in good health (CMV status not recorded). Some clones in this sample may be carry-over from other donors' samples. The CDR3 runs from the conserved cysteine through the conserved F or W. A D gene is named only where the DNA matches it firmly. The size of a clone is reported for some rows only, either as once, few or many, or as a class for expanded clones.

abundance,v_gene,d_gene,j_gene,CDR3nt,CDR3aa
many,TRBV7-9,.,TRBJ1-2,TGTGCCAGCAGCCCCACCGGCCAGGGGACTAACTATGGCTACACCTTC,CASSPTGQGTNYGYTF
few,TRBV7-9,.,TRBJ2-7,TGTGCCAGCAGTAGCGGCTCCGGCGGGGTCTACGAGCAGTACTTC,CASSSGSGGVYEQYF
few,TRBV18,.,TRBJ1-2,TGTGCCAGCTCACTTTTCCGGGACGGTACCTATGGCTACACCTTC,CASSLFRDGTYGYTF
few,TRBV6-5,.,TRBJ1-5,TGTGCCAGCAGTTACTCATCATATCAGCCCCAGCATTTT,CASSYSSYQPQHF
.,TRBV19,.,TRBJ2-2,TGTGCCAGTAGTATGGAGGAGAACACCGGGGAGCTGTTTTTT,CASSMEENTGELFF
many,TRBV7-9,TRBD1,TRBJ2-7,TGTGCCAGCAGCTTTTGGGGGACAGGGGACTACGAGCAGTACTTC,CASSFWGTGDYEQYF
few,TRBV5-6,.,TRBJ2-7,TGTGCCAGCAGCTTGATGGGGGGTTCGGGCTACGAGCAGTACTTC,CASSLMGGSGYEQYF
.,TRBV7-6,.,TRBJ1-1,TGTGCCAGCAGCTTAGACGGCATTTTAGCTGAAGCTTTCTTT,CASSLDGILAEAFF
.,TRBV7-6,TRBD2,TRBJ2-5,TGTGCCAGCAGCTTAGGCGTAGCGGGGGGCCCCGGGGAGACCCAGTACTTC,CASSLGVAGGPGETQYF
once,TRBV12-3/TRBV12-4,TRBD1,TRBJ2-2,TGTGCCAGCAGTTTAGTGGACAGGGCGGAAGAGCTGTTTTTT,CASSLVDRAEELFF
few,TRBV27,.,TRBJ1-4,TGTGCCAGCAGTGGGCAGGGTTTGCCTAATGAAAAACTGTTTTTT,CASSGQGLPNEKLFF
.,TRBV10-3,TRBD1,TRBJ2-1,TGTGCCATCAGTGAAAGGGGACAGGCGATTCCCCCCTACAATGAGCAGTTCTTC,CAISERGQAIPPYNEQFF
.,TRBV6-1,.,TRBJ2-3,TGTGCCAGCAGGATGGGGGTCACCCGCACAGATACGCAGTATTTT,CASRMGVTRTDTQYF
few,TRBV12-5,.,TRBJ1-3,TGTGCTAGTGGTTTGGTATGGGGGGATACTGGAAACACCATATATTTT,CASGLVWGDTGNTIYF
.,TRBV24-1,TRBD1,TRBJ2-5,TGTGCCACCAGTGACGCCGGGACAGGCGAGACCCAGTACTTC,CATSDAGTGETQYF
few,TRBV9,TRBD1,TRBJ2-3,TGTGCCAGCAGCTCACGGACAGGAGCTAGCACAGATACGCAGTATTTT,CASSSRTGASTDTQYF
.,TRBV5-6,.,TRBJ1-2,TGTGCCAGCAGTCGCGCGTCAGCAAGCTATGGCTACACCTTC,CASSRASASYGYTF
.,TRBV14,.,TRBJ2-2,TGTGCCAGCAGCCATCCTTCCGGGACGCTAACCGGGGAGCTGTTTTTT,CASSHPSGTLTGELFF
.,TRBV14,.,TRBJ1-6,TGTGCCAGCAGCAGGGGACCCTCGGGTAATTCACCCCTCCACTTT,CASSRGPSGNSPLHF
.,TRBV7-9,.,TRBJ2-5,TGTGCCAGCGTCCCGGGGAGCGAAGAGACCCAGTACTTC,CASVPGSEETQYF
few,TRBV19,.,TRBJ2-1,TGTGCCAGTAGTATAAGTAAGCTGAGCGATGAGCAGTTCTTC,CASSISKLSDEQFF
.,TRBV24-1,.,TRBJ2-1,TGTGCCACCAGTGCCGGGCGTGAGCAGTTCTTC,CATSAGREQFF
few,TRBV7-2,.,TRBJ1-1,TGTGCCAGCAGCTTAGGTGGCAGGGCCCCGAACACTGAAGCTTTCTTT,CASSLGGRAPNTEAFF
.,TRBV2,.,TRBJ2-3,TGTGCCAGCAGTCCAGGGGACCCGAGTTTGGATACGCAGTATTTT,CASSPGDPSLDTQYF
.,TRBV28,TRBD1,TRBJ2-2,TGTGCCAGCCCGGACAGGGGGACCGGGGAGCTGTTTTTT,CASPDRGTGELFF
many,TRBV7-8,TRBD1,TRBJ1-5,TGTGCCAGCAGCTTAGCGGGACAGCCGTATAGCAATCAGCCCCAGCATTTT,CASSLAGQPYSNQPQHF
few,TRBV7-3,TRBD1,TRBJ2-5,TGTGCCAGCAGCCCGACAGGGTCGGCAGAGACCCAGTACTTC,CASSPTGSAETQYF
once,TRBV6-5,.,TRBJ2-5,TGTGTCAGCAGGAGGGGTTTAGAAGAGACCCAGTACTTC,CVSRRGLEETQYF
.,TRBV7-9,.,TRBJ1-5,TGTGCCAGCAGCGACTCGATCCAGGGCCGGAATCAGCCCCAGCATTTT,CASSDSIQGRNQPQHF
many,TRBV7-3,.,TRBJ1-1,TGTGCCAGCAGCTTAAGTGGCAGCCGGGGGAACACTGAAGCTTTCTTT,CASSLSGSRGNTEAFF
.,TRBV4-3,.,TRBJ1-6,TGCGCCAGCAGCCAAGTAGGCCGGAATTCACCCCTCCACTTT,CASSQVGRNSPLHF
few,TRBV7-9,TRBD1,TRBJ1-4,TGTGCCAGCAGTCCTCGGGACAGGGCGGTAGAAAAACTGTTTTTT,CASSPRDRAVEKLFF
.,TRBV11-2,.,TRBJ1-1,TGTGCCAGCCCCCCAGGGGCCTCGAGGGGAACTGAAGCTTTCTTT,CASPPGASRGTEAFF
few,TRBV7-9,TRBD2,TRBJ2-2,TGTGCCAGCAGTCGAGCGGGGGGCCCGAACACCGGGGAGCTGTTTTTT,CASSRAGGPNTGELFF
.,TRBV5-1,TRBD2,TRBJ2-7,TGCGCCAGCAGCCCCGCGGGGGCTAGCGGGGGGCCCTCCTACGAGCAGTACTTC,CASSPAGASGGPSYEQYF
many,TRBV7-3,TRBD1,TRBJ2-6,TGTGCCAGCAGCTTCATCAGGGGGAATGGGGCCAACGTCCTGACTTTC,CASSFIRGNGANVLTF
many,TRBV7-2,.,TRBJ2-3,TGTGCCAGCAACCTCCCGGGGAATGGGACCTCTTTTTTCCTGTCCTTCCCAGATACGCAGTATTTT,CASNLPGNGTSFFLSFPDTQYF
.,TRBV10-3,TRBD2,TRBJ2-5,TGTGCCATCAGAGCCGGGACTACGGAAGAGACCCAGTACTTC,CAIRAGTTEETQYF
.,TRBV7-9,.,TRBJ2-2,TGTGCCAGCCGCCAGCCTCAGTACACCGGGGAGCTGTTTTTT,CASRQPQYTGELFF
.,TRBV27,TRBD1,TRBJ1-1,TGTGCCAGCAGTCACAGGGGTGCGAACACTGAAGCTTTCTTT,CASSHRGANTEAFF